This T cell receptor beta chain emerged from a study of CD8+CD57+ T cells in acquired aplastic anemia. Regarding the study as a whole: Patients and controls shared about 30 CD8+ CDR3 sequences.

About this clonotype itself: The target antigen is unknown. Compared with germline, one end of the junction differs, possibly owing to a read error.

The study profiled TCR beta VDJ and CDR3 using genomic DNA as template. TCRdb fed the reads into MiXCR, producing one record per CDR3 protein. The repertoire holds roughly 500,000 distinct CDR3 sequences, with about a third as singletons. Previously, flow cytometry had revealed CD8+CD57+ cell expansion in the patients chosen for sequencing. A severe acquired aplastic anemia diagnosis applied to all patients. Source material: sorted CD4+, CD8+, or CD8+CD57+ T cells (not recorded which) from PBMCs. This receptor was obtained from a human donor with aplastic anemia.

The CDR3 DNA reads TGTGCCAGCGGCAGGGCCTATGGCTGCACCTTC. Its protein product is CASGRAYGCTF. The chain couples TRBV6-1 to TRBJ1-2; a weak D match, TRBD1 (5 bases). The CDR3 contains 11 residues. Germline CDR1 reads MNHNS; CDR2 reads SASEGT.